The T cell receptor beta chain under discussion was sequenced for a study of T-cell memory formation after mild COVID-19 listed by TCRdb under 2021. With respect to the entire study: TCR sequence clusters from the two donors were found to be largely donor specific. In two donors, T-cell clones that expanded and contracted after mild COVID-19 were followed by sequencing TCRalpha and TCRbeta repertoires longitudinally. Two young, previously healthy adult volunteers, one female and one male, were included in the cohort. Overall study outcomes, separate from this receptor: The study covered only a couple of mild cases, and larger cohorts including severe cases with pre-infection samples were considered necessary. Balanced CD4/CD8 phenotypes were observed for clones contracting from day 15 to 85, whereas a bias towards CD4+ was observed for a second wave of clones expanding from day 15 to 37. SARS-CoV-2 specificity was not confirmed for the second-wave clones peaking on day 37. Contracting CD4+ clones turned up mainly in the CM and EM memory subsets, whereas EMRA was where CD8+ clones were enriched. Some responding clones were found in pre-infection memory, which suggests that pre-existing cross-reactive memory T cells took part in the SARS-CoV-2 response.

This clonotype was seen a few times. Its antigen is unknown. One base away there is no much larger clone; base qualities are not given. Ficoll-Paque density gradient centrifugation was the method used to isolate PBMCs. Sequencing was performed on an Illumina NovaSeq 6000. cDNA libraries for TCRalpha and TCRbeta were prepared by 5'RACE using constant-segment primers, with sample barcodes and unique molecular identifiers added. Trizol reagent was used to extract RNA from every sample. Libraries were amplified in two PCR steps, with a second sample barcode and Illumina TruSeq adapters added in the second step. The libraries were sequenced on an Illumina NovaSeq using 2 x 150 bp paired-end reads. For the original study's pipeline: With migec v1.2.7, reads were demultiplexed and then collapsed into UMI-guided consensus sequences. Using mixcr v2.1.11, UMI consensuses were aligned to TRA and TRB V and J templates and then assembled into clonotypes. A clonotype was counted as expanded or contracted only when both edgeR and NoisET called the clonotype significant, with the noise models trained on biological replicates. For edgeR calls, the cutoffs were a false discovery rate-adjusted p below 0.01 and a log2 fold-change threshold of 1. PCA with hierarchical clustering of max-normalized trajectories of the 1000 most abundant clonotypes was used as exploratory dynamics analysis. Each responding clone was given a CD4 or CD8 phenotype based on the CD4+ and CD8+ repertoires, which had been sequenced separately. Using fastp trimming at Q25 and MiXCR clonotype assembly, TCRdb reanalyzed the public sequencing data and kept in-frame beta chains. One record per CDR3 amino acid sequence lists the most common genes and DNA. In this record, the V and J calls reflect TCRdb's handling and not the investigators' own analysis. The sample table lists 500,000 to 650,000 distinct CDR3 sequences, roughly 22% of them with a count of one. About 8.2% of the sample is held by the ten biggest clonotypes.

The source material was PBMCs or a T cell subset sorted from them (not recorded which). The receptor's source is an adult woman who had mild COVID-19 (a few samples of this study predate the infection). The sample titles of this study are shuffled in the database, so cell type and time point are left out; the donor was told from shared clones.

The encoded CDR3 is CAWSGLAGVGEQFF. In nucleotides, the sequence is TGTGCCTGGTCCGGCCTAGCGGGGGTGGGTGAGCAGTTCTTC. Recombination joined TRBV30 with TRBJ2-1; 10 of the junction bases match TRBD2. Trimming accounts for 5 bases at V and 9 bases at J, while the number of junction bases matched to no gene is 10. The CDR3, from cysteine to phenylalanine, totals 14 residues. Here the CDR3 DNA is all that survives: 42 bases in frame from base 1. Via the germline V gene (reference sequence), CDR1 is GTSNPN and CDR2 SVGIG.